This T cell receptor (beta chain) was retrieved from a study of blood T cells in healthy people across ages. Primed by a sample-barcoded 5' primer and a J-beta primer mix, a second PCR proceeded for 7 to 11 cycles. TCRdb re-analysed the 5' RACE reads in MiXCR, keeping a single row per CDR3 protein. The sample shows around 1,600,000 distinct CDR3 sequences, approximately 43% of them seen only once. Remarks on this clonotype: What it binds is not known.

Whole-study findings and limits: Diversity was higher, and naive CD4+ cells more numerous, in long-lived donors than in aged donors.

The receptor was isolated from a woman between 18 and 30 years old in good health. Material for sequencing was blood.

The DNA of the CDR3 is TGTGCCATCAGTGCTCCAGCGGGGGGTAGTGAGCAGTACTTC. Amino acids: CAISAPAGGSEQYF. The chain links TRBV10-3 to TRBJ2-7; TRBD2 matches at 9 bases. The CDR3 sequence is 14 residues long. V shed 4 bases and J 7 bases; nucleotides not matched to a gene: 8. From germline, CDR1 is ENHRY and CDR2 SYGVKD.